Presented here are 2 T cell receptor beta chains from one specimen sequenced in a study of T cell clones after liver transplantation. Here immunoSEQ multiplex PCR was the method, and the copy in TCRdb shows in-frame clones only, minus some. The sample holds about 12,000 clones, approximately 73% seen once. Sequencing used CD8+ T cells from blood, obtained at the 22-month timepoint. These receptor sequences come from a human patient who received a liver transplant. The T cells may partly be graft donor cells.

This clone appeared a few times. The CDR3 loop is CASSPGAGTPAYEQYF. DNA for the CDR3: TGTGCCAGCAGCCCAGGTGCCGGGACCCCGGCCTACGAGCAGTACTTC. V is TRBV7-6 and J is TRBJ2-7; the D call may be TRBD1 or TRBD2 (5 bases each). V lost 5 bases and J lost 2, with 19 bases in between. The germline V gene has CDR1 SGHVS and CDR2 FNYEAQ. This CDR3 region has 16 residues.

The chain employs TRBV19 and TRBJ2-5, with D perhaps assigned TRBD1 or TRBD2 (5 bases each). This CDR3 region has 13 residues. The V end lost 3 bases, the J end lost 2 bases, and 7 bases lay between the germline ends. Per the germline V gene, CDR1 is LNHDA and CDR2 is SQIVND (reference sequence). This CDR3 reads CASSIGGQETQYF. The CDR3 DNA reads TGTGCCAGTAGTATTGGGGGACAAGAGACCCAGTACTTC. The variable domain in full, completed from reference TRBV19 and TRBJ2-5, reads DGGITQSPKYLFRKEGQNVTLSCEQNLNHDAMYWYRQDPGQGLRLIYYSQIVNDFQKGDIAEGYSVSREKKESFPLTVTSAQKNPTAFYLCASSIGGQETQYFGPGTRLLVL.